This T cell receptor (beta chain) comes out of a study of tumor-infiltrating lymphocytes in primary liver carcinoma (TCRdb year 2017). For the wider study: Surgical resection was performed in China between 2015 and 2016 on about 5 patients with histopathologically diagnosed primary liver carcinoma. A total of 35 or so specimens from 5 patients went through TCRbeta repertoire sequencing, namely 25 tumor regions, 5 adjacent noncancerous liver tissues and 5 peripheral blood samples. Tumors of the five patients were stage T1-T3 N0M0 with maximum diameters of roughly 4.2 to 11 cm. Reproducibility between technical replicate repertoires was high, with correlation coefficients above 0.95 and mean shared-clone rates about 0.91. Each sample produced roughly 3.65 to 7.13 million productive TCRbeta reads, and read depth showed no significant difference between tissue types. The study combined TCRbeta repertoire sequencing, expression microarrays and whole-exome sequencing across five regions of each liver tumor, with adjacent normal tissue and blood. Of the five patients, three men and two women aged 30 to 69 years, four had hepatocellular carcinoma and one had combined HCC and intrahepatic cholangiocarcinoma.

On this clonotype itself: The clone's antigen remains unknown. No much larger clone is present one base from it, and per-base qualities are unavailable.

The germline V gene (reference sequence) specifies PRHDT as CDR1 and FYEKMQ as CDR2. Cut back by 4 bases and 1 base, the V and J ends lie 13 bases apart. From the cysteine through the phenylalanine, the CDR3 covers 15 amino acids. Just CDR3 DNA is preserved here, 45 bases in frame from base 1. Broader findings and caveats from the paper: Since the samples were bulk and unsorted, there was no way to compare CD4+ and CD8+ T cell repertoires. With just five or six patients in the study, the authors point out that the findings should be validated in a larger study. Repertoire overlap was higher between tumor regions (mean about 36%) than tumor-adjacent (17%) or tumor-blood (roughly 14%) pairs, consistent with antigen-driven expansion. Only the TCR beta chain was sequenced, which likely underestimates true repertoire diversity because unpaired alpha chains were not captured. The top 250 clones accounted for a significantly greater share of the repertoire in tumors than in blood (p = 0.039).

TCRbeta-specific cDNA was reverse-transcribed from around 500 ng total RNA using a constant-region primer and ProtoScript II reverse transcriptase. Construction of the TCRbeta libraries relied on three nested rounds of multiplex PCR, following a slightly modified ARM-PCR procedure. The first two PCR rounds used multiplex TRBV1-TRBV30 forward primers with a Cbeta reverse primer, each for 10 cycles. Sample barcodes and Illumina adapters were attached in a final 25-cycle PCR using Deep VentR polymerase. Before sequencing, amplicons between 200 and 500 bp were purified from gel using a QIAquick gel extraction kit. An Illumina HiSeq 2500 was used to sequence the TCRbeta amplicons with 250-bp paired-end reads. The original methods were these. Quality trimming of reads was performed with Trimmomatic v0.33, and paired reads were merged with FLASH v1.2.11 so that full CDR3 sequences could be recovered. V, D and J germline segments were assigned to the rearranged TCRbeta sequences by MiGEC v1.2.1b. VDJtools v1.0.0 computed clonotype statistics and Shannon-Wiener diversity indices. To reduce sampling bias, subsequent analyses other than the diversity analysis used only the 250 most abundant clonotypes in each sample. The public reads were reprocessed in TCRdb via fastp at Q25 and MiXCR, keeping in-frame beta chains. Identical CDR3 proteins give one entry, which carries the most common genes and DNA. TCRdb's processing, not the study's, gives the V and J calls here. This sample is represented by about 180,000 distinct CDR3 sequences; about 60% of them were singletons. The top ten clonotypes cover less than 75% of the sample.

RNA from unsorted whole blood was extracted with TRIzol reagent, and germline DNA was obtained with the DNeasy Blood & Tissue kit. Chronic HBV infection was present in the patients, and the patients were treatment-naive at sampling. Before surgery, approximately 4.3 milliliters of peripheral blood were drawn into K2EDTA tubes. The chain links TRBV13 with TRBJ1-1, with TRBD1 tentatively as D gene (5 bases match). The sequenced material came from peripheral blood. The receptor was isolated from a man aged 40-49 years with primary liver carcinoma and hepatitis B virus infection. The CDR3 is CASSSWGDANTEAFF. Read as DNA, the sequence is TGTGCCAGCAGCTCGTGGGGGGATGCGAACACTGAAGCTTTCTTT.